This T cell receptor beta chain was recorded in a study of blood T cell repertoires in COVID-19. The trim removed 4 bases at V and 2 bases at J, leaving 6 bases unmatched. Germline CDR1 MNHNY, CDR2 SVGAGI (reference sequence). The CDR3 is made up of 15 amino acids. Participants were aged roughly 18 to 100 years from approximately 23 US areas. Donors were grouped by their self-reported clinical history. Original handling: Estimation of nucleated cell counts relied on the amplification of reference gene primers. Profiled with immunoSEQ multiplex PCR; TCRdb holds only in-frame clones, not every one. D and trimming come from the DNA, and the V and J calls and clone size come from that table. Among approximately 220,000 clones listed, around 90% were seen once.

The chain has TRBV6-6 and TRBJ2-5; 8 nucleotides match TRBD1. This sequence was found in a man aged 30-40 years who had recovered from COVID-19. The sequenced sample was PBMCs or T cells enriched from blood (not recorded which). The CDR3 DNA follows: TGTGCCAGCAGTTCAGGGGGCGCAGGGCAAGAGACCCAGTACTTC. Translating gives CASSSGGAGQETQYF.